This record concerns one TCR beta chain sequence. Its cognate antigen is unknown. The entry originates in a study of cytomegalovirus exposure and HLA in healthy donors. General observations from the study: There were 150 or so TCR beta chains listed as cytomegalovirus-associated.

60 Vbeta and 13 Jbeta primers were used in PCR. Profiled with immunoSEQ multiplex PCR; TCRdb holds only in-frame clones, not every one. The data show 150,000 to 200,000 clones, 75% to 80% seen once. CDR1 MGHRA and CDR2 YSYEKL come from the germline V gene. The CDR3 length is 16 residues. The V segment lost 0 bases and the J segment 4 bases; nucleotides outside the gene matches: 5. Sequencing input: PBMCs. The sequence derives from a man aged 50-60 years in good health and CMV-seropositive. The chain employs TRBV4-1 and TRBJ1-2; 10 positions match TRBD1. The CDR3 DNA reads as TGCGCCAGCAGCCAAGATTCAGGACAGGGGGTCTATGGCTACACCTTC. The encoded protein is CASSQDSGQGVYGYTF.